This TCR beta chain was retrieved from a study of cytotoxic CD8 clonotypes in ibrutinib-treated CLL. Whole-study findings and limits: The study found public clonotypes uncommon, contracting or stable on treatment. The study sampled sustained-remission and progressing patients at different times.

As to this clone: Its antigen is unknown.

Only in-frame clones appear in the TCRdb table, and some are missing; sequencing was by immunoSEQ multiplex PCR. Among some 92,000 clones, 70% to 80% were seen once, and the ten largest hold roughly 25%. Losses at the gene ends were 1 base for V and 0 bases for J; bases not matched to a gene: 6. Germline V lookup: CDR1 MNHNS, CDR2 SASEGT. The CDR3 is 17 amino acids. The source of this sequence is a human donor with chronic lymphocytic leukemia. The chain couples TRBV6-1 to TRBJ2-1; 7 nucleotides align to TRBD2. The sample was PBMCs, taken after 24 months of ibrutinib treatment. The CDR3 spells CASSEEVGGSSYNEQFF. The CDR3 nucleotides are TGTGCCAGCAGTGAAGAAGTCGGCGGGAGCTCCTACAATGAGCAGTTCTTC.